This entry describes one T cell receptor beta chain. Measured with immunoSEQ multiplex PCR; TCRdb has only the in-frame clones, and not every one. The sample has around 13,000 clones; roughly 84% are singletons. These data originate in a study of PD-1 blockade in classical Hodgkin lymphoma. Study context: The nivolumab dose that patients received was 3 mg/kg, given intravenously every 2 weeks.

Germline values: CDR1 SQVTM, CDR2 ANQGSEA. This CDR3 is built from 15 residues. V lost 8 bases to trimming and J lost 9 bases, with 26 bases between them. No patient escaped relapse after autologous stem cell transplantation, and brentuximab vedotin exposure varied. This specimen was peripheral blood mononuclear cells (PBMCs), taken at baseline. V usage is TRBV29-1 and J usage is TRBJ2-1; D possibly corresponds to TRBD2 (6 bases). This sequence was found in a human donor with classical Hodgkin lymphoma. The DNA for the CDR3 is TGCAGCTTCACCGGGACTCTACTCAAGGCTGGTGAGCAGTTCTTC. Its translation is CSFTGTLLKAGEQFF.